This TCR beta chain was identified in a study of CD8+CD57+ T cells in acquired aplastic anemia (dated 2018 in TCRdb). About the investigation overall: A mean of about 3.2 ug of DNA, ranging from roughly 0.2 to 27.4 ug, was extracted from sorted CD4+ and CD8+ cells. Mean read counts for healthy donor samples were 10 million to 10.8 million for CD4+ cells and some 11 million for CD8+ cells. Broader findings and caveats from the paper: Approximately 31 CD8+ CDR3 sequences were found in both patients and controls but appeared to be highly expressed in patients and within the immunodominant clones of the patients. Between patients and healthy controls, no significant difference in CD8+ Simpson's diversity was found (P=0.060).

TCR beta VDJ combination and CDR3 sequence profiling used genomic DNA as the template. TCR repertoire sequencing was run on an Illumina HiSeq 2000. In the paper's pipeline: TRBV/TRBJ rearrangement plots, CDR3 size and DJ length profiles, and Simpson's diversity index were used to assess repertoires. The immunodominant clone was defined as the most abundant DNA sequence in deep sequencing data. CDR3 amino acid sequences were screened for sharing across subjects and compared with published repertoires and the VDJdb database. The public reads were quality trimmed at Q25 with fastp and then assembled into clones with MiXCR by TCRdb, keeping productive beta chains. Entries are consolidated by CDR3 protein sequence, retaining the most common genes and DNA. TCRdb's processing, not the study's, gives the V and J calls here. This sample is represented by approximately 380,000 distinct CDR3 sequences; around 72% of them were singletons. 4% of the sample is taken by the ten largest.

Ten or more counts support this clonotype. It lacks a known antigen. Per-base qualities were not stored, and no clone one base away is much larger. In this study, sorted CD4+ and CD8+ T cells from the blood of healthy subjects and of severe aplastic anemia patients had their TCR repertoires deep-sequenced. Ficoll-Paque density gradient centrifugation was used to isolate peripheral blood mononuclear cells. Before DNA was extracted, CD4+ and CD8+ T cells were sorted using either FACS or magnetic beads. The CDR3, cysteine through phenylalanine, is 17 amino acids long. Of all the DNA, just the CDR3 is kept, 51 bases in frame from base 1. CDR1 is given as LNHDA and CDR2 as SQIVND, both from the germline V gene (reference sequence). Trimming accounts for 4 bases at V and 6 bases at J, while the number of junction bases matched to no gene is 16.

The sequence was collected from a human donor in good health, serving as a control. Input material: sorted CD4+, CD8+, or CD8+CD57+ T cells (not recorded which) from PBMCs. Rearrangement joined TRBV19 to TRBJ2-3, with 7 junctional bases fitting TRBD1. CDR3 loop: CASSTQPLTGILDTQYF. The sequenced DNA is TGTGCCAGTAGTACCCAGCCATTGACAGGGATTCTTGATACGCAGTATTTT. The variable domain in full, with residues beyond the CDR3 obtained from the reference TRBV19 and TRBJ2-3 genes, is DGGITQSPKYLFRKEGQNVTLSCEQNLNHDAMYWYRQDPGQGLRLIYYSQIVNDFQKGDIAEGYSVSREKKESFPLTVTSAQKNPTAFYLCASSTQPLTGILDTQYFGPGTRLTVL.